This T cell receptor (beta chain) came from a study of metastatic and nonmetastatic thyroid tumors. Study-wide context: Blood and tumor or nodule tissue repertoires from malignant and benign thyroid patients were compared.

This CDR3 is 14 amino acids long. Germline V gene lookup returns CDR1 SGHRS and CDR2 YFSETQ. J lost 3 bases, V lost 2 bases, and 3 bases had no gene match. The authors' processing: Clinicopathological groups of papillary thyroid cancer showed CDR3 differences that were used to build a distant-metastasis classifier. TCRdb ran MiXCR on the PCR reads. These V and J calls originate from TCRdb's pipeline instead of the authors' own analysis. This table has roughly 83,000 clones, around 14% appearing once. General study points: In both blood and tumor samples, TCR beta diversity was reported significantly higher for malignant than benign nodules.

No treatment of any kind had been given to any patient before thyroid surgery. At least ten counts were recorded for this clone. Its specificity is not known. Input material: blood. This TCR was sampled from a female donor with papillary thyroid cancer or a benign thyroid nodule (not recorded which). Some clones in this sample may be carry-over from other donors' samples. The chain uses TRBV5-1 and TRBJ1-1; the match to TRBD1 covers 8 bases. The CDR3 loop is CASSLQGGYTEAFF. The DNA for the CDR3 is TGCGCCAGCAGCTTACAGGGGGGGTACACTGAAGCTTTCTTT. The full variable domain, its missing parts supplied by reference TRBV5-1 and TRBJ1-1, is KAGVTQTPRYLIKTRGQQVTLSCSPISGHRSVSWYQQTPGQGLQFLFEYFSETQRNKGNFPGRFSGRQFSNSRSEMNVSTLELGDSALYLCASSLQGGYTEAFFGQGTRLTVV.